The rows below give T cell receptor beta chains drawn from one sample of a study of OX40 agonist ivuxolimab in advanced cancers. This table comes from immunoSEQ multiplex PCR, and its TCRdb copy is limited to in-frame clones, with some not included. The sample includes 45,000 to 75,000 clones, roughly 77% seen only once; the top ten take roughly 1.2%. The specimen comprised CD4+ or CD8+ T cells sorted from blood, sampled in a trial of the OX40 agonist ivuxolimab. All receptors come from an adult with an advanced solid tumor such as melanoma, head and neck, liver or kidney cancer. Both conserved end residues are part of each CDR3. The D gene is left open where the match is weak. Clone size is stated in some rows and not others, as once, few, many or a class when expanded.

cdr3_nt cdr3_aa clone_size j_call v_call d_call
TGTGCCAGCAGCTTATATGGGACGGGACAGGGGGCCCCTGGCTACACCTTC CASSLYGTGQGAPGYTF . TRBJ1-2 TRBV11-2 TRBD1
TGTGCCAGCGGGACTAGCGGGTATGAAGATACGCAGTATTTT CASGTSGYEDTQYF few TRBJ2-3 TRBV18 TRBD2
TGCGCCAGCAGCCACCTGACCCGGGGGCTAGCGGGGACCAACACAGATACGCAGTATTTT CASSHLTRGLAGTNTDTQYF . TRBJ2-3 TRBV5-1 TRBD2
TGTGCCAGCAGCTCCTCCGGGACCACTAACACTGAAGCTTTCTTT CASSSSGTTNTEAFF . TRBJ1-1 TRBV7-2 .
TGTGCCAGCAGTGACGGGACACTCACGCTGTTATATAATTCACCCCTCCACTTT CASSDGTLTLLYNSPLHF . TRBJ1-6 TRBV2 .
TGTGCCAGCAGTGACGGACTAGCGGGAGTTGCCGGGACCCAGTACTTC CASSDGLAGVAGTQYF . TRBJ2-5 TRBV28 TRBD2
TGTGCCAGCAGCAAAGTCATGGGGACAGGGAACACCGGGGAGCTGTTTTTT CASSKVMGTGNTGELFF . TRBJ2-2 TRBV21-1 .
TGTGCCAGCAGTGAACAGGGAGCAGCGGGCTACGAGCAGTACTTC CASSEQGAAGYEQYF . TRBJ2-7 TRBV2 .
TGTGCTAGTGGTGCCGAGAGGGCTAGCGGGAGTCTCCAGCAGTACTTC CASGAERASGSLQQYF once TRBJ2-7 TRBV12-5 TRBD2
TGTGCCAGCAGGGCGACGGACATTTATGGATATGGCTACACCTTC CASRATDIYGYGYTF . TRBJ1-2 TRBV6-1 .
TGTGCCACCAGCAGACAAGAGGGCACTGAAGCTTTCTTT CATSRQEGTEAFF once TRBJ1-1 TRBV15 .
TGTGCCAGCAGCTTAAGTCTAGCGGGGGGCAATGAGCAGTTCTTC CASSLSLAGGNEQFF few TRBJ2-1 TRBV7-3 TRBD2
TGTGCCAGCATTCACTCCCAGGACACGGCGATCTTTCGACCCCAGCATTTT CASIHSQDTAIFRPQHF . TRBJ1-5 TRBV28 .
TGTGCCAGCAGCTATAATACAGGGATAGCTGAAAAACTGTTTTTT CASSYNTGIAEKLFF . TRBJ1-4 TRBV11-2 .
TGCGCCAGCAGCTTGGAGTACAAGGGCTACACCTTC CASSLEYKGYTF . TRBJ1-2 TRBV5-1 .
TGCAGTGCTAGTGTTCAAAACATTCAGTACTTC CSASVQNIQYF . TRBJ2-4 TRBV20-1 .
TGTGCCAGCAGTTTATCCGGGACGGCTTATGGCTACACCTTC CASSLSGTAYGYTF . TRBJ1-2 TRBV27 .
TGTGCCATCAGTGTAATAAACTCCCCCTACGAGCAGTACTTC CAISVINSPYEQYF . TRBJ2-7 TRBV10-3 .
TGTGCCAGTAGTAACCAAGGCGGAGACAATGAGCAGTTCTTC CASSNQGGDNEQFF . TRBJ2-1 TRBV19 .
TGTGCCAGCTCACCAGTTGGGCCTAACAGAGCGGCCCTCCACTTT CASSPVGPNRAALHF . TRBJ1-6 TRBV18 .
TGTGCCAGCTCACTAGACGGTAGCTCCTATAATTCACCCCTCCACTTT CASSLDGSSYNSPLHF . TRBJ1-6 TRBV18 .
TGTGCCAGTAGTATAGTGGGGTTGACAGGGCCATCAGGTCAGCCCCAGCATTTT CASSIVGLTGPSGQPQHF . TRBJ1-5 TRBV19 TRBD1
TGTGCCAGCAGCTCCAACCGGGACAGGGTTTCCGGGGAGCTGTTTTTT CASSSNRDRVSGELFF once TRBJ2-2 TRBV11-2 TRBD1
TGTGCCAGCAGCCAAGACGGGGGACAGGGAAGAGTAAATGAGCAGTTCTTC CASSQDGGQGRVNEQFF . TRBJ2-1 TRBV14 TRBD1
TGTGCCACCTCGGGACAGGGATATACGCAGTATTTT CATSGQGYTQYF . TRBJ2-3 TRBV2 TRBD1
TGTGCCAGCAGCGTAAGAGGGAAAAGCGGGGGCGACTCTGATACGCAGTATTTT CASSVRGKSGGDSDTQYF . TRBJ2-3 TRBV13 TRBD2
TGTGCCAGTACTGGGCGGGGGGAGTGGAACTACGAGCAGTACTTC CASTGRGEWNYEQYF . TRBJ2-7 TRBV19 TRBD2
TGTGCCAGCAGTAGATCCGGGACAGGACACTACGAGCAGTACTTC CASSRSGTGHYEQYF . TRBJ2-7 TRBV28 TRBD1
TGTGCCACCAGACCCCCAGGAAACTCTGGGGCCAACGTCCTGACTTTC CATRPPGNSGANVLTF . TRBJ2-6 TRBV15 .
TGCGCCAGCAGCTTGATTAGCTCCTACGAGCAGTACTTC CASSLISSYEQYF . TRBJ2-7 TRBV5-1 .
TGTGCCTGGAGTGTCGGAGGGGGGCGGAGAGAAGCCCAGCATTTT CAWSVGGGRREAQHF . TRBJ1-5 TRBV30 .
TGTGCCAGCAGCGTAGGTGCGGGGGGGGATCGAGAGCAGTACTTC CASSVGAGGDREQYF . TRBJ2-7 TRBV9 TRBD2
TGTGCCAGCAGTGAACCCGTTTTGGAGACCCAGTACTTC CASSEPVLETQYF . TRBJ2-5 TRBV6-1 .
TGTGCCTCTGGGAACACTGAAGCTTTCTTT CASGNTEAFF . TRBJ1-1 TRBV6-5 .
TGCGCCAGCAGCTTGGAGCTAGCGGGAGCCACAGATACGCAGTATTTT CASSLELAGATDTQYF . TRBJ2-3 TRBV5-1 TRBD2
TGTGCCAGCAGAAATCAGGGGAGCTCCTACGAGCAGTACTTC CASRNQGSSYEQYF . TRBJ2-7 TRBV28 .
TGTGCCTGGAGGGGGAGGGGTGTTTGGGAGACCCAGTACTTC CAWRGRGVWETQYF . TRBJ2-5 TRBV30 TRBD2
TGTGCCAGCAGCTTAGTGAGGGGGCTTAATGAGCAGTTCTTC CASSLVRGLNEQFF . TRBJ2-1 TRBV7-8 TRBD1
TGTGCCAGCAGTGGGTGGCGACAGGGCCAGAGCTCCTATAATTCACCCCTCCACTTT CASSGWRQGQSSYNSPLHF . TRBJ1-6 TRBV6-1 TRBD1
TGTGCCAGCAGTTTAGATACTACGGGGGCGAGTGGCTACACCTTC CASSLDTTGASGYTF . TRBJ1-2 TRBV2 .
TGTGCCAGCAGCCAGGGACAGGGGATCTTTAATGAGCAGTTCTTC CASSQGQGIFNEQFF . TRBJ2-1 TRBV5-4 TRBD1
TGCAGCACCTCTACCGGGACAGGGGACTATGGCTACACCTTC CSTSTGTGDYGYTF . TRBJ1-2 TRBV29-1 TRBD1
TGTGCCAGCTCAGACAGGCCGAATGAAAAACTGTTTTTT CASSDRPNEKLFF . TRBJ1-4 TRBV19 .
TGTGCCAGTAGGAGAGGGACAGGGAACTATGGCTACACCTTC CASRRGTGNYGYTF . TRBJ1-2 TRBV19 TRBD1
TGTGCCATCAGTGAGTCACAGGGTAGGGCCTACGAGCAGTACTTC CAISESQGRAYEQYF . TRBJ2-7 TRBV10-3 .
TGTGCCAGCAGCCGAGGGACAGACCAAGAGACCCAGTACTTC CASSRGTDQETQYF . TRBJ2-5 TRBV11-1 TRBD1
TGTGCCAGTAGTCCCGGACTGAACTCTGGAAACACCATATATTTT CASSPGLNSGNTIYF . TRBJ1-3 TRBV19 .
TGTGCCAGCAGCTTAGTAGACAGATCTACTAGCTTCTCTAGCGGGGAGCTGTTTTTT CASSLVDRSTSFSSGELFF . TRBJ2-2 TRBV7-9 .
TGCGCCAGCAGCTTGGACGGCTTCGCGAGGGAGGAGACCCAGTACTTC CASSLDGFAREETQYF . TRBJ2-5 TRBV5-1 .